These 9 T cell receptor beta chains were sequenced from one sample in a study of shared clonotypes between healthy human individuals. Generated by immunoSEQ multiplex PCR, the TCRdb table keeps only in-frame clones and is missing some. Here the sample spans 2 million to 2.5 million clones, just under 95% being singletons. The sample consisted of naive CD4+ T cells from PBMCs. Subset meaning: CD45RA+ positively selected. These receptors came from a man between 18 and 35 years old in good health. Some clones in this sample may be carry-over from other donors' samples.

The CDR3 bases are TGTGCCAGCAGTCTGGGGGGGAGGGCCGATTTCTTC. Translation gives CASSLGGRADFF. This rearrangement joins TRBV28 to TRBJ2-1; 7 nucleotides agree with TRBD2. The V gene end was trimmed by 5 bases and the J gene end by 16 bases; junction bases not matched to a gene: 11. CDR1 and CDR2 from the germline V gene are MDHEN and SYDVKM. This CDR3 is 12 amino acids long.

The genes are TRBV30 and TRBJ2-1; 14 positions agree with TRBD2. CDR3 size: 13 residues. Germline loops: CDR1 GTSNPN, CDR2 SVGIG (reference sequence). After removal of 5 bases from V and 10 bases from J, the junction contained 4 bases not matched to a gene. In DNA, the CDR3 is TGTGCCTGGGGGACTAGCGGGAGAGGCGAGCAGTTCTTC. Protein product: CAWGTSGRGEQFF.

The chain is built from TRBV28 and TRBJ2-5; 10 nucleotides line up with TRBD2. CDR3 length equals 17 residues. J was trimmed by 2 bases and V by 5 bases; bases with no gene match: 11. Germline V CDR1 and CDR2: MDHEN, SYDVKM. The CDR3 DNA is TGTGCCAGCAGTCCGCTCGGACTAGCGGAAACACAAGAGACCCAGTACTTC. Its translation: CASSPLGLAETQETQYF.

This clone was seen more than once but under ten times. The chain carries TRBV9 and TRBJ1-1; the D is unclear. This CDR3 has 13 residues. The germline CDR1 and CDR2 sequences are SGDLS and YYNGEE. V was cut by 3 bases and J by 10 bases, with 16 bases left in between. CDR3 sequence: CASSATSAYRAFF. Written as DNA, the CDR3 is TGTGCCAGCAGCGCCACCTCGGCATACAGAGCTTTCTTT.

This sequence joins TRBV5-6 and TRBJ2-6, with D possibly TRBD2 on 5 matching bases. CDR1 SGHDT and CDR2 YYEEEE come from the germline V gene. V lost 3 bases and J lost 3, with 10 bases in between. The CDR3 has 15 residues. CDR3 amino acids: CASSSVGDGANVLTF. The DNA of the CDR3 is TGTGCCAGCAGCTCGGTCGGGGATGGGGCCAACGTCCTGACTTTC.

This chain connects TRBV28 to TRBJ1-5; D is perhaps TRBD1 (6 bases). The germline V gene encodes CDR1 MDHEN and CDR2 SYDVKM. The CDR3 contains 15 residues. V lost 6 bases and J 7 bases, leaving 19 bases between the germline ends. CDR3 in amino acids: CASSSNRATVQPQHF. The CDR3 DNA follows: TGTGCCAGCAGCTCAAACAGGGCGACAGTACAGCCCCAGCATTTT.

This clone was detected once. The rearrangement joins TRBV7-3 to TRBJ2-5; D not resolved. The CDR3 is 13 amino acids. Germline loops: CDR1 SGHTA, CDR2 FQGTGA. Trimming pared 5 bases from V and 1 base from J, leaving 8 bases between. The CDR3 DNA follows: TGTGCCAGCAGCCAATCGTCCCAAGAGACCCAGTACTTC. It is translated as CASSQSSQETQYF.

The chain couples TRBV5-6 to TRBJ2-1; no clear D. CDR1 SGHDT and CDR2 YYEEEE come from the germline V gene. The CDR3 consists of 11 residues. V shed 2 bases and J shed 9 bases, with 6 bases lying between them. The CDR3 nucleotides read TGTGCCAGCAGCTTCCGCAGTGAGCAGTTCTTC. Protein product: CASSFRSEQFF.

The genes are TRBV6-5 and TRBJ2-4, with D perhaps matching TRBD1 (6 bases). The CDR3 is 15 amino acids. Germline V gene lookup returns CDR1 MNHEY and CDR2 SVGAGI. V lost 5 bases to trimming and J lost 0 bases, with 11 bases between them. This CDR3 reads CASSRGQLAKNIQYF. The CDR3 region has the DNA TGTGCCAGCAGTCGCGGACAGTTAGCCAAAAACATTCAGTACTTC.